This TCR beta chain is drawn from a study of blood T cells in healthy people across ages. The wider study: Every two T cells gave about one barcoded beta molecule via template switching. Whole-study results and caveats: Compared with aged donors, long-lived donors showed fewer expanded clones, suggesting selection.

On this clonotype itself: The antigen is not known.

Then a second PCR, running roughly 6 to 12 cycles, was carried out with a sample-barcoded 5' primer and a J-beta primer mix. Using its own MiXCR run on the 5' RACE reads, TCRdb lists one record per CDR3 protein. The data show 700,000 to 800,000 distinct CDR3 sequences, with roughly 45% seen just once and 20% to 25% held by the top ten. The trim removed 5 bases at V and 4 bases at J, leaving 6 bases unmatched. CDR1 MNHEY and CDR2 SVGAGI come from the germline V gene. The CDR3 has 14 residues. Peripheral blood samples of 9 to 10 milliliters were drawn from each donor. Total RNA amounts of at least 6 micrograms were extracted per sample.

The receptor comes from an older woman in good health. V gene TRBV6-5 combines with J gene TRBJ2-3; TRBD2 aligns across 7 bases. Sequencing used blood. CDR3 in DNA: TGTGCCAGCAGTGGTAGCGGGCCCCCAGATACGCAGTATTTT. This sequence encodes CASSGSGPPDTQYF.